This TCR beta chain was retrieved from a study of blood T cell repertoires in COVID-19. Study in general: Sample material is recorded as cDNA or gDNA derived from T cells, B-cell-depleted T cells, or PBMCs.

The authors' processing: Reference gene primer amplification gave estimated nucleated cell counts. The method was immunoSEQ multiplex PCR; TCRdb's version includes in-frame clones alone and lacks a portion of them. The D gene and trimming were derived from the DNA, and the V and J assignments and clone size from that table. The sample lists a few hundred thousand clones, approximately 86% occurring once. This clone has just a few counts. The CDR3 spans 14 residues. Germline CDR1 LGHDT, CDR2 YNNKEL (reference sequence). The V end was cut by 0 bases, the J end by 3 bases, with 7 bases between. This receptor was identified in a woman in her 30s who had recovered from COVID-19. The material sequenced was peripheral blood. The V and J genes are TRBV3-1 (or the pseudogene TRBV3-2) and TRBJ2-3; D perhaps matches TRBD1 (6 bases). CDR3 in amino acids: CASSQEGGTDTQYF. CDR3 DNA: TGTGCCAGCAGCCAAGAAGGGGGTACAGATACGCAGTATTTT.